The text below deals with one TCR beta chain. In the original processing: Amplification from reference gene primers served as the basis for estimated nucleated cell counts. TCRdb's table, derived via immunoSEQ multiplex PCR, lists solely in-frame clones and lacks some. The V and J calls and the clone size are those of that table, but D and trimming were determined from the DNA. This table has more than 70,000 clones, roughly 85% appearing once. The ends lost 5 bases at V and 3 bases at J; junction bases unmatched: 10. Germline V CDR1 and CDR2: MNHEY, SMNVEV (reference sequence). This CDR3 comprises 17 residues. The sample belongs to a study of blood T cell repertoires in COVID-19. Study at large: Material from acute and convalescent COVID-19 was sourced from the United States, Italy and Spain. T cells, B-cell-depleted T cells, or PBMCs provided the cDNA or gDNA that served as material.

The sequenced sample was peripheral blood. This TCR was recovered from a woman aged 70-85 years with acute or convalescent COVID-19. The V and J genes are TRBV27 and TRBJ2-1; 10 bases align to TRBD2. CDR3 DNA sequence: TGTGCCAGCAGTCCTCGGAAAAGCGGGAGGGACTACAATGAGCAGTTCTTC. Translating it yields CASSPRKSGRDYNEQFF.